These T cell receptor beta chains were read from a single sample in a study of blood T cell repertoires in COVID-19. Clones were read by immunoSEQ multiplex PCR, and TCRdb kept only the in-frame ones, dropping some. The profile shows some 200,000 clones, roughly four fifths of them singletons. The sample was PBMCs or T cells enriched from blood (not recorded which). Receptor source: a woman aged 35 to 49 with acute COVID-19. The CDR3 runs from the conserved cysteine through the conserved F or W. Each record gives: CDR3 length, V gene, clone size, J gene, D gene, CDR3 DNA, CDR3 protein. D genes are given only for firm matches. Clone size appears in some rows only: once, few, many, or a class for an expanded clone.

cdr3_length: 13
v_call: TRBV15
clone_size: NA
j_call: TRBJ1-5
d_call: NA
cdr3_nt: TGTGCCACCAGCAGAAACATAAATCAGCCCCAGCATTTT
cdr3_aa: CATSRNINQPQHF

cdr3_length: 14
v_call: TRBV5-6
clone_size: NA
j_call: TRBJ2-5
d_call: NA
cdr3_nt: TGTGCCAGCAGCTTGGTGAGCGGCCAAGAGACCCAGTACTTC
cdr3_aa: CASSLVSGQETQYF

cdr3_length: 13
v_call: TRBV7-9
clone_size: once
j_call: TRBJ1-1
d_call: NA
cdr3_nt: TGTGCCACCGCCCCCAGGGTAAACACTGAAGCTTTCTTT
cdr3_aa: CATAPRVNTEAFF

cdr3_length: 14
v_call: TRBV27
clone_size: once
j_call: TRBJ1-2
d_call: TRBD1
cdr3_nt: TGTGCCAGCAGCCTCAGGGGGTCGAACTATGGCTACACCTTC
cdr3_aa: CASSLRGSNYGYTF

cdr3_length: 17
v_call: TRBV6-2/TRBV6-3
clone_size: NA
j_call: TRBJ1-2
d_call: NA
cdr3_nt: TGTGCCAGCAGTTACGGTGATAGCCCGATGGCTAACTATGGCTACACCTTC
cdr3_aa: CASSYGDSPMANYGYTF

cdr3_length: 16
v_call: TRBV6-6
clone_size: NA
j_call: TRBJ2-1
d_call: TRBD2
cdr3_nt: TGTGCCAGCAGTTATACCGGGACTAGATATCTCAATGAGCAGTTCTTC
cdr3_aa: CASSYTGTRYLNEQFF

cdr3_length: 11
v_call: TRBV7-9
clone_size: NA
j_call: TRBJ1-1
d_call: NA
cdr3_nt: TGTGCCAGCAGCTTACCCCCTTTGGCCCAATTT
cdr3_aa: CASSLPPLAQF

cdr3_length: 16
v_call: TRBV7-9
clone_size: NA
j_call: TRBJ2-7
d_call: TRBD1
cdr3_nt: TGTGCCAGCAGCCAACCGGGACAGCCTATCTCCTACGAGCAGTACTTC
cdr3_aa: CASSQPGQPISYEQYF

cdr3_length: 15
v_call: TRBV18
clone_size: NA
j_call: TRBJ1-1
d_call: TRBD1
cdr3_nt: TGTGCCAGCTCACCCGGGACAGGCGTGAACACTGAAGCTTTCTTT
cdr3_aa: CASSPGTGVNTEAFF

cdr3_length: 14
v_call: TRBV5-4
clone_size: NA
j_call: TRBJ2-7
d_call: NA
cdr3_nt: TGTGCCAGCAGCTTGAATGGAGGGACCTACGAGCAGTACTTC
cdr3_aa: CASSLNGGTYEQYF

cdr3_length: 15
v_call: TRBV11-2
clone_size: NA
j_call: TRBJ2-7
d_call: NA
cdr3_nt: TGTGCCAGCAGCTTAGACCCCGCAGATACCTACGAGCAGTACTTC
cdr3_aa: CASSLDPADTYEQYF

cdr3_length: 16
v_call: TRBV7-2
clone_size: NA
j_call: TRBJ2-3
d_call: TRBD2
cdr3_nt: TGTGCCAGCAGCTTAGTAGCGGGGGCTCGCGCAGATACGCAGTATTTT
cdr3_aa: CASSLVAGARADTQYF

cdr3_length: 13
v_call: TRBV24-1
clone_size: NA
j_call: TRBJ2-1
d_call: NA
cdr3_nt: TGTGCCACCAGTGGGGACTCGGGCAATGAGCAGTTCTTC
cdr3_aa: CATSGDSGNEQFF

cdr3_length: 16
v_call: TRBV4-1
clone_size: NA
j_call: TRBJ2-1
d_call: TRBD2
cdr3_nt: TGCGCCAGCAGCCAAGACCCTAGCGGAGGCTACAATGAGCAGTTCTTC
cdr3_aa: CASSQDPSGGYNEQFF

cdr3_length: 15
v_call: TRBV3-1/TRBV3-2
clone_size: NA
j_call: TRBJ2-5
d_call: TRBD1
cdr3_nt: TGTGCCAGCAGCCCGGGACAGGGGATTTTGGAGACCCAGTACTTC
cdr3_aa: CASSPGQGILETQYF

cdr3_length: 14
v_call: TRBV29-1
clone_size: NA
j_call: TRBJ2-1
d_call: NA
cdr3_nt: TGCAGCGTTGTCTTTGAGAGTAATTACAATGAGCAGTTCTTC
cdr3_aa: CSVVFESNYNEQFF

cdr3_length: 15
v_call: TRBV4-1
clone_size: NA
j_call: TRBJ2-7
d_call: TRBD1
cdr3_nt: TGCGCCAGCAGCCAGGGGGACAGGGGGCTCTACGAGCAGTACTTC
cdr3_aa: CASSQGDRGLYEQYF

cdr3_length: 15
v_call: TRBV18
clone_size: NA
j_call: TRBJ2-1
d_call: TRBD2
cdr3_nt: TGTGCCAGCTCACCCGCTAGCGGGGCTGGCAATGAGCAGTTCTTC
cdr3_aa: CASSPASGAGNEQFF

cdr3_length: 14
v_call: TRBV27
clone_size: NA
j_call: TRBJ1-4
d_call: TRBD1
cdr3_nt: TGTGCCAGCAGTTCAACGACAGGGTTTGAAAAACTGTTTTTT
cdr3_aa: CASSSTTGFEKLFF

cdr3_length: 16
v_call: TRBV9
clone_size: NA
j_call: TRBJ1-1
d_call: TRBD1
cdr3_nt: TGTGCCAGCAGCGTAATCCAGGGGGCCCCGAACACTGAAGCTTTCTTT
cdr3_aa: CASSVIQGAPNTEAFF

cdr3_length: 16
v_call: TRBV11-1
clone_size: NA
j_call: TRBJ2-5
d_call: TRBD1
cdr3_nt: TGTGCCAGCAGCTCGACAGGGGGCGTTCCCCGAGAGACCCAGTACTTC
cdr3_aa: CASSSTGGVPRETQYF

cdr3_length: 16
v_call: TRBV18
clone_size: NA
j_call: TRBJ1-3
d_call: NA
cdr3_nt: TGTGCCAGCTCACCACCGAACCAGCGGACGGGAAACACCATATATTTT
cdr3_aa: CASSPPNQRTGNTIYF

cdr3_length: 12
v_call: TRBV5-5
clone_size: NA
j_call: TRBJ1-2
d_call: NA
cdr3_nt: TGTGCCAGCAGCGATCTCGTAGCTGGCTACACCTTC
cdr3_aa: CASSDLVAGYTF

cdr3_length: 14
v_call: TRBV9
clone_size: NA
j_call: TRBJ1-2
d_call: TRBD1
cdr3_nt: TGTGCCAGCAGCGGAGGACAGGGCTTGGATGGCTACACCTTC
cdr3_aa: CASSGGQGLDGYTF

cdr3_length: 13
v_call: TRBV25-1
clone_size: NA
j_call: TRBJ2-7
d_call: NA
cdr3_nt: TGTGCCAGCAGGGTAGACAGCTCCTACGAGCAGTACTTC
cdr3_aa: CASRVDSSYEQYF

cdr3_length: 15
v_call: TRBV7-2
clone_size: NA
j_call: TRBJ2-3
d_call: TRBD2
cdr3_nt: TGTGCCAGCAGCCTCACTAGCGGGAGTGGAAATACGCAGTATTTT
cdr3_aa: CASSLTSGSGNTQYF

cdr3_length: 13
v_call: TRBV10-1
clone_size: NA
j_call: TRBJ1-4
d_call: NA
cdr3_nt: TGCGCCAGCAGTGAAAATCGGGGTGAAAAACTGTTTTTT
cdr3_aa: CASSENRGEKLFF

cdr3_length: 15
v_call: TRBV5-1
clone_size: NA
j_call: TRBJ2-1
d_call: TRBD2
cdr3_nt: TGCGCCAGCAGCTTGAGCGGGGGAACCTACAATGAGCAGTTCTTC
cdr3_aa: CASSLSGGTYNEQFF

cdr3_length: 13
v_call: TRBV24-1
clone_size: NA
j_call: TRBJ1-1
d_call: NA
cdr3_nt: TGTGCCACCAGTGATTTATCTGGGGGAGGAGCTTTCTTT
cdr3_aa: CATSDLSGGGAFF

cdr3_length: 14
v_call: TRBV29-1
clone_size: NA
j_call: TRBJ2-7
d_call: NA
cdr3_nt: TGCAGCGTGCGTCGCAGGGGCAGTCCCTACGAGCAGTACTTC
cdr3_aa: CSVRRRGSPYEQYF

cdr3_length: 14
v_call: TRBV7-3
clone_size: NA
j_call: TRBJ1-6
d_call: TRBD1
cdr3_nt: TGTGCCAGCAGCTACGGACAGGTCAATTCACCCCTCCACTTT
cdr3_aa: CASSYGQVNSPLHF

cdr3_length: 16
v_call: TRBV11-3
clone_size: NA
j_call: TRBJ2-2
d_call: NA
cdr3_nt: TGTGCCAGCAGGACAGGGCTGCGGGGGGACACCGGGGAGCTGTTTTTT
cdr3_aa: CASRTGLRGDTGELFF

cdr3_length: 13
v_call: TRBV11-2
clone_size: NA
j_call: TRBJ1-5
d_call: NA
cdr3_nt: TGTGCCAGCAGCTCAGGATTCAATCAGCCCCAGCATTTT
cdr3_aa: CASSSGFNQPQHF

cdr3_length: 13
v_call: TRBV19
clone_size: NA
j_call: TRBJ1-5
d_call: NA
cdr3_nt: TGTGCCAGTAAATGGGCGCGGGATCAGCCCCAGCATTTT
cdr3_aa: CASKWARDQPQHF

cdr3_length: 16
v_call: TRBV3-1/TRBV3-2
clone_size: NA
j_call: TRBJ2-7
d_call: TRBD2
cdr3_nt: TGTGCCAGCAGCCAAACTGGACTAGCGGGAGGGCTCGAGCAGTACTTC
cdr3_aa: CASSQTGLAGGLEQYF

cdr3_length: 17
v_call: TRBV4-1
clone_size: NA
j_call: TRBJ2-1
d_call: TRBD2
cdr3_nt: TGCGCCAGCAGCCAAGATAGGACTAGCGGGAGGGCCAATGAGCAGTTCTTC
cdr3_aa: CASSQDRTSGRANEQFF

cdr3_length: 12
v_call: TRBV3-1/TRBV3-2
clone_size: NA
j_call: TRBJ2-3
d_call: NA
cdr3_nt: TGTGCCAGCAGCCCACCGGGATATACGCAGTATTTT
cdr3_aa: CASSPPGYTQYF

cdr3_length: 12
v_call: TRBV11-2
clone_size: few
j_call: TRBJ1-2
d_call: NA
cdr3_nt: TGTGCCAGCAGCGCGGAAGGTACTGGCTACACCTTC
cdr3_aa: CASSAEGTGYTF

cdr3_length: 15
v_call: TRBV2
clone_size: few
j_call: TRBJ1-1
d_call: TRBD1
cdr3_nt: TGTGCCAGCAGTCGGATACAGGGGGTTGGCACTGAAGCTTTCTTT
cdr3_aa: CASSRIQGVGTEAFF

cdr3_length: 12
v_call: TRBV14
clone_size: NA
j_call: TRBJ2-7
d_call: NA
cdr3_nt: TGTGCCAGCAGCGTTACAGGGTACGAGCAGTACTTC
cdr3_aa: CASSVTGYEQYF

cdr3_length: 15
v_call: TRBV7-9
clone_size: many
j_call: TRBJ2-1
d_call: TRBD2
cdr3_nt: TGTGCCAGCAGCCCCCCAGCGGGGGCCTACAATGAGCAGTTCTTC
cdr3_aa: CASSPPAGAYNEQFF

cdr3_length: 14
v_call: TRBV10-3
clone_size: NA
j_call: TRBJ1-2
d_call: NA
cdr3_nt: TGTGCCATCAGTGAGTGGGGGCCCAACTATGGCTACACCTTC
cdr3_aa: CAISEWGPNYGYTF